What follows are 22 T cell receptor beta chains derived from one specimen sequenced in a study of somatic mutations in cytotoxic T cells in rheumatoid arthritis. Clones were sequenced by immunoSEQ multiplex PCR, and TCRdb holds only the in-frame ones, with some missing. There are around 16,000 clones in the sample; more than 75% occur only once, and about 22% lies in the top ten. The sequencing sample was made of CD8+ T cells sorted from blood. The source of these receptors is an adult with rheumatoid arthritis.

The chain combines TRBV5-5 with TRBJ2-7, with TRBD2 matching 7 bases. The CDR3 consists of 16 residues. Germline V gene data show CDR1 as SGHKS and CDR2 as YYEKEE (reference sequence). V was pared by 4 bases and J by 3 bases, with 13 bases of the junction left unmatched. The chain's CDR3 is CASSPGGGQGVYEQYF. CDR3 DNA: TGTGCCAGCAGCCCGGGGGGAGGGCAGGGTGTCTACGAGCAGTACTTC.

This chain uses TRBV28 with TRBJ2-1; 11 bases map to TRBD1. Looked up from germline, CDR1 is MDHEN and CDR2 is SYDVKM. The CDR3 runs to 13 residues. The V and J ends lost 6 bases and 6 bases, in that order; junction bases with no gene match: 1. The DNA of the CDR3 is TGTGCCAGCAGAGGGACAGGGGGCAATGAGCAGTTCTTC. This sequence encodes CASRGTGGNEQFF. Complete variable domain (other parts from reference TRBV28 and TRBJ2-1): DVKVTQSSRYLVKRTGEKVFLECVQDMDHENMFWYRQDPGLGLRLIYFSYDVKMKEKGDIPEGYSVSREKKERFSLILESASTNQTSMYLCASRGTGGNEQFFGPGTRLTVL.

The rearrangement links TRBV29-1 to TRBJ2-1; D is unclear. The V gene's germline CDR1 is SQVTM and CDR2 ANQGSEA. Trimming removed 3 bases at V and 0 bases at J, with 18 bases between. This CDR3 has 17 residues. This CDR3 is CSVENPETPSSYNEQFF. CDR3 nucleotide sequence: TGCAGCGTTGAGAACCCCGAGACACCGAGCTCCTACAATGAGCAGTTCTTC.

This sequence joins TRBV25-1 and TRBJ2-3; D remains ambiguous. CDR3 length equals 15 residues. From germline, CDR1 is MGHDK and CDR2 SYGVNS. V was pared by 4 bases and J by 0 bases, with 11 bases between. The CDR3 is CASSGDNTSTDTQYF. Written as DNA, the CDR3 is TGTGCCAGCAGTGGTGACAACACTAGCACAGATACGCAGTATTTT. Variable domain in full (rest from reference TRBV25-1 and TRBJ2-3): EADIYQTPRYLVIGTGKKITLECSQTMGHDKMYWYQQDPGMELHLIHYSYGVNSTEKGDLSSESTVSRIRTEHFPLTLESARPSHTSQYLCASSGDNTSTDTQYFGPGTRLTVL.

This clone was seen only once. CDR3 in amino acids: CATSRDEEEMGGYTF. The CDR3 DNA follows: TGTGCCACCAGCAGAGATGAGGAGGAGATGGGCGGCTACACCTTC. The chain couples TRBV15 to TRBJ1-2; D unclear. Germline CDR1 is LNHNV and CDR2 is YYDKDF (reference sequence). V lost 0 bases to trimming and J lost 8 bases, with 16 bases between them. The CDR3 spans 15 residues. The whole variable domain, remainder taken from reference TRBV15 and TRBJ1-2, is DAMVIQNPRYQVTQFGKPVTLSCSQTLNHNVMYWYQQKSSQAPKLLFHYYDKDFNNEADTPDNFQSRRPNTSFCFLDIRSPGLGDTAMYLCATSRDEEEMGGYTFGSGTRLTVV.

The CDR3 DNA is TGCGCCAGCAGCAACAGGGCCCTGAACACTGAAGCTTTCTTT. Protein product: CASSNRALNTEAFF. V gene TRBV10-2 combines with J gene TRBJ1-1, with a tentative D call TRBD1 (6 bases). Looked up from germline, CDR1 is WSHSY and CDR2 is SAAADI. The CDR3 has 14 residues. Trimming shortened V by 6 bases and J by 0 bases, and 11 bases separated the two germline ends.

This chain uses TRBV15 with TRBJ2-2; unclear D gene. Trimming removed 5 bases at V and 4 bases at J, with 14 bases between. Germline V gene sequence: CDR1 LNHNV, CDR2 YYDKDF (reference sequence). The CDR3 consists of 15 residues. The CDR3 here is CATSVRSPGTGELFF. The CDR3 bases are TGTGCCACCAGCGTCCGGTCCCCGGGCACCGGGGAGCTGTTTTTT.

The chain is built from TRBV5-6 and TRBJ2-7, with 7 bases lining up with TRBD1. The CDR3 length is 12 residues. V gave up 3 bases and J gave up 7 bases; unmatched junction bases: 4. CDR1 is SGHDT, CDR2 YYEEEE, per germline. This chain's CDR3 is CASSYRGREQYF. DNA of the CDR3: TGTGCCAGCAGCTACAGGGGTCGGGAGCAGTACTTC.

V and J are TRBV11-2 and TRBJ2-5; TRBD1 might be the D (6 bases). Germline V gives CDR1 SGHAT, CDR2 FQNNGV. V was shortened by 5 bases and J by 5 bases, with 12 bases between the two germline ends. This CDR3 has 13 residues. The DNA for the CDR3 is TGTGCCAGCAGCCCCCCAGGGGCCGAGACCCAGTACTTC. The encoded protein is CASSPPGAETQYF.

The rearrangement links TRBV5-6 to TRBJ2-5, with D maybe TRBD2 (6 bases). The germline gives CDR1 SGHDT, CDR2 YYEEEE. CDR3 length: 16 amino acids. V lost 4 bases and J lost 0, with 16 bases in between. The CDR3 DNA reads TGTGCCAGCAGCAGAGAATACCGGGACTACCAAGAGACCCAGTACTTC. Translated: CASSREYRDYQETQYF.

This clone is termed medium-sized (0.01 to 0.1%). The V and J genes are TRBV7-6 and TRBJ2-1; the D gene is possibly TRBD2 (6 bases). The CDR3 covers 18 residues. Germline lookup yields CDR1 SGHVS and CDR2 FNYEAQ. The V end was cut by 5 bases, the J end by 0 bases, with 20 bases between. Here the CDR3 reads CASSQTAGRVSSYNEQFF. The CDR3 bases are TGTGCCAGCAGCCAGACCGCGGGACGGGTGAGCTCCTACAATGAGCAGTTCTTC.

The chain carries TRBV7-9 and TRBJ1-5; 8 bases line up with TRBD1. Germline V gene data show CDR1 as SEHNR and CDR2 as FQNEAQ (reference sequence). Trimming took 3 bases from V and 0 from J; bases not matched to a gene: 7. This CDR3 has 17 amino acids. The CDR3, as DNA: TGTGCCAGCAGCTTGGCGACAGGGGATTATAGCAATCAGCCCCAGCATTTT. Protein product: CASSLATGDYSNQPQHF. Complete variable domain (other parts from reference TRBV7-9 and TRBJ1-5): DTGVSQNPRHKITKRGQNVTFRCDPISEHNRLYWYRQTLGQGPEFLTYFQNEAQLEKSRLLSDRFSAERPKGSFSTLEIQRTEQGDSAMYLCASSLATGDYSNQPQHFGDGTRLSIL.

This clone was seen only a few times. The V call is TRBV25-1, the J call TRBJ2-7; 7 positions agree with TRBD1. CDR1 and CDR2 (germline): MGHDK, SYGVNS. The length of the CDR3 is 13 residues. Trimming at V came to 6 bases and at J to 3 bases, leaving 5 bases not matched to a gene. This CDR3 reads CASSGQVVYEQYF. The CDR3 coding sequence is TGTGCCAGCAGCGGACAGGTGGTCTACGAGCAGTACTTC.

The chain combines TRBV6-5 with TRBJ2-7; the D gene is possibly TRBD2 (5 bases). V was cut by 6 bases and J by 4 bases, with 13 bases left in between. This CDR3 contains 13 residues. Germline V gene sequence: CDR1 MNHEY, CDR2 SVGAGI. The CDR3 spells CASRGVASYEQYF. CDR3 bases: TGTGCCAGCAGAGGAGTAGCGTCGTACGAGCAGTACTTC.

The chain links TRBV19 to TRBJ2-7; D call uncertain. Trimming took off 6 bases at V and 3 bases at J, with 6 bases between the two ends. The CDR3 is 11 amino acids. Germline CDR1 is LNHDA and CDR2 is SQIVND (reference sequence). In DNA form, the CDR3 reads TGTGCCAGTAGGTATGGCTACGAGCAGTACTTC. Translation: CASRYGYEQYF. The variable domain in full, with the rest retrieved from reference TRBV19 and TRBJ2-7, is DGGITQSPKYLFRKEGQNVTLSCEQNLNHDAMYWYRQDPGQGLRLIYYSQIVNDFQKGDIAEGYSVSREKKESFPLTVTSAQKNPTAFYLCASRYGYEQYFGPGTRLTVT.

The CDR3 nucleotides read TGTGCCAGCAGCCCCGAAGGGGTTACTGAAGCTTTCTTT. The encoded protein is CASSPEGVTEAFF. The V gene is TRBV28, the J gene TRBJ1-1; a weak D match, TRBD1 (5 bases). The CDR3 is 13 residues long. Germline CDR1 reads MDHEN; CDR2 reads SYDVKM. Trimming cost V 6 bases and J 5 bases, with 13 bases left between them.

The chain uses TRBV14 and TRBJ1-2; D may be TRBD1 (5 bases). The V gene's germline CDR1 is SGHDN and CDR2 FVKESK. This CDR3 has 15 residues. The V end lost 1 base, the J end lost 4 bases, and 13 bases lay between the germline ends. Here the CDR3 reads CASSQGFGGGYGYTF. The CDR3 DNA follows: TGTGCCAGCAGCCAAGGGTTCGGGGGAGGCTATGGCTACACCTTC.

This clone was counted a single time. The V and J genes are TRBV4-3 and TRBJ2-7; maybe TRBD2 (5 bases). This CDR3 has 14 amino acids. Germline-derived CDR1 and CDR2 are LGHNA and YSLEER. V lost 1 base, J lost 3 bases, and 10 bases lay in between. CDR3 in amino acids: CASSQAVGGYEQYF. Here the CDR3 DNA reads TGCGCCAGCAGCCAAGCTGTTGGAGGCTACGAGCAGTACTTC.

As DNA, the CDR3 is TGCGCCAGCAGCTTGGCCGTTAGACTGTCCACAGATACGCAGTATTTT. Its translation is CASSLAVRLSTDTQYF. This rearrangement joins TRBV5-1 to TRBJ2-3; D unclear. Germline assignment: CDR1 SGHRS and CDR2 YFSETQ. There are 16 residues in the CDR3. The germline V and J ends were trimmed by 0 bases and 2 bases, with 13 bases remaining between them.

The chain joins TRBV11-2 to TRBJ2-1, with 9 positions matching TRBD2. Germline loops: CDR1 SGHAT, CDR2 FQNNGV. The CDR3 covers 16 residues. J was trimmed by 5 bases and V by 4 bases; bases with no gene match: 9. Here the CDR3 DNA reads TGTGCCAGCAGCTGGGGGGGCGGGAGGGCCGACAATGAGCAGTTCTTC. Translation: CASSWGGGRADNEQFF.

This clone was observed a few times. The chain uses TRBV11-3 and TRBJ2-1; possibly TRBD2 for D (6 bases). V was pared by 2 bases and J by 4 bases, with 15 bases between. This CDR3 contains 16 residues. CDR1 SGHNT and CDR2 YENEEA come from the germline V gene. The CDR3 region has the DNA TGTGCCAGCAGCTTATCGGGAGAGCGGGTATACAATGAGCAGTTCTTC. It yields the protein CASSLSGERVYNEQFF.

The chain employs TRBV28 and TRBJ1-1; TRBD1 matches at 7 bases. The CDR3 runs to 14 residues. Germline-derived CDR1 and CDR2 are MDHEN and SYDVKM. The junction had 7 bases not matched to a gene; V was cut back by 4 bases and J by 5 bases. The CDR3 loop reads CASSSPGGGTEAFF. The CDR3 DNA is TGTGCCAGCAGTTCCCCAGGGGGTGGGACTGAAGCTTTCTTT.